These T cell receptor beta chains were read from a single sample in a study of cytomegalovirus exposure and HLA in healthy donors. Measured with immunoSEQ multiplex PCR; TCRdb has only the in-frame clones, and not every one. The table lists 110,000 to 150,000 clones, around 84% of them singletons. Sample: PBMCs. Source of these receptors: a boy between 2 and 10 years old in good health and CMV-seronegative. The CDR3 runs from the conserved cysteine through the conserved F or W. D genes are given only for firm matches. Clone size is given for some rows only: seen once, a few or many times, or a class if the clone is expanded.

size: -; V: TRBV11-2; J: TRBJ1-6; D: -; DNA: TGTGCCAGCAGCTTTTTTTTGCCGACCGCCCCGGAGAATTCACCCCTCCACTTT; CDR3: CASSFFLPTAPENSPLHF
size: -; V: TRBV18; J: TRBJ2-2; D: -; DNA: TGTGCCAGCTCACTCAGGTGGCCGAAGGCAAACACCGGGGAGCTGTTTTTT; CDR3: CASSLRWPKANTGELFF
size: -; V: TRBV18; J: TRBJ2-7; D: TRBD2; DNA: TGTGCCAGCTCACCATCTCCGGGCTTTGACTTTAGCGGGACCTCCTACGAGCAGTACTTC; CDR3: CASSPSPGFDFSGTSYEQYF
size: -; V: TRBV5-4; J: TRBJ2-5; D: -; DNA: TGTGCCAGCAGCTTGGAACGGGTAGAGACCCAGTACTTC; CDR3: CASSLERVETQYF
size: -; V: TRBV29-1; J: TRBJ1-1; D: -; DNA: TGCAGCGTTGCCGACAGGAGGAACACTGAAGCTTTCTTT; CDR3: CSVADRRNTEAFF
size: -; V: TRBV7-6; J: TRBJ2-7; D: -; DNA: TGTGCCAGCAGCTTACAGGGCAAGGGGGCCTACGAGCAGTACTTC; CDR3: CASSLQGKGAYEQYF
size: -; V: TRBV6-5; J: TRBJ2-7; D: TRBD2; DNA: TGTGCCAGCAGTTACGGGCTAGCGGGAGCAGGGCAGTACTTC; CDR3: CASSYGLAGAGQYF
size: -; V: TRBV19; J: TRBJ2-1; D: TRBD2; DNA: TGTGCCAGTAGTATATGGGAGGGGCTAGCGGGACGCAATGAGCAGTTCTTC; CDR3: CASSIWEGLAGRNEQFF
size: -; V: TRBV5-7; J: TRBJ2-7; D: TRBD1; DNA: TGTGCCAGCAGCTTGGGGGGACAGCGGAGCTCCTACGAGCAGTACTTC; CDR3: CASSLGGQRSSYEQYF
size: -; V: TRBV5-1; J: TRBJ2-7; D: TRBD2; DNA: TGCGCCAGCAGCTTGGTCCCGATAGGGCGGGAGCAGTACGAGCAGTACTTC; CDR3: CASSLVPIGREQYEQYF
size: once; V: TRBV6-5; J: TRBJ1-5; D: TRBD1; DNA: TGTGCCAGCAGACAGGGGAATCAGCCCCAGCATTTT; CDR3: CASRQGNQPQHF
size: once; V: TRBV7-8; J: TRBJ1-4; D: TRBD1; DNA: TGTGCCAGCAGCTTCAACAGGACAGGGGGAGAAAAACTGTTTTTT; CDR3: CASSFNRTGGEKLFF
size: few; V: TRBV5-1; J: TRBJ1-4; D: -; DNA: TGCGCCAGCAGCGCCAGGATCCGAAATGAAAAACTGTTTTTT; CDR3: CASSARIRNEKLFF
size: -; V: TRBV12-5; J: TRBJ2-3; D: -; DNA: TGTGCTAGTGGTGCCCCTGTGCCCGCCGGGGATACGCAGTATTTT; CDR3: CASGAPVPAGDTQYF
size: once; V: TRBV4-2; J: TRBJ1-5; D: -; DNA: TGTGCCAGCAGCCAAGAAGGGGTTCAGCCCCAGCATTTT; CDR3: CASSQEGVQPQHF
size: -; V: TRBV2; J: TRBJ1-2; D: -; DNA: TGTGCCAGCCCCGGGGACAAGACGGCTTATGGCTACACCTTC; CDR3: CASPGDKTAYGYTF
size: -; V: TRBV10-1; J: TRBJ2-7; D: TRBD2; DNA: TGCGCCAGCAGTGAGTCAGTAGCGGGAGTTGACGAGCAGTACTTC; CDR3: CASSESVAGVDEQYF
size: -; V: TRBV12-5; J: TRBJ2-3; D: -; DNA: TGTGCTAGTGGTTTGGTAGGGGGAAGAGCGCAGTATTTT; CDR3: CASGLVGGRAQYF
size: -; V: TRBV5-8; J: TRBJ2-1; D: -; DNA: TGTGCCAGCAGCTTGGAGGATGGGTACAGTAACAATGAGCAGTTCTTC; CDR3: CASSLEDGYSNNEQFF
size: -; V: TRBV11-2; J: TRBJ1-4; D: TRBD1; DNA: TGTGCCAGCAGCAAAATATACAGGGGGCGCCGAGAAAAACTGTTTTTT; CDR3: CASSKIYRGRREKLFF
size: -; V: TRBV15; J: TRBJ1-6; D: -; DNA: TGTGCCACCAGCACCGGACCGGCAGGGGTGGGTTCACCCCTCCACTTT; CDR3: CATSTGPAGVGSPLHF
size: -; V: TRBV18; J: TRBJ2-5; D: -; DNA: TGTGCCAGCTCACCAAGTATAGGAGGAGAGACCCAGTACTTC; CDR3: CASSPSIGGETQYF